The 22 T cell receptor beta chains in this list originate from one sample, sequenced in a study of molecular identifiers for immune sequencing clone quantification. One entry per CDR3 protein results from TCRdb running MiXCR on the PCR reads. In the table there are a few hundred thousand distinct CDR3 sequences, about 20% of which are singletons. Sequencing used naive CD8+ T cells from blood, with Jurkat cell RNA spiked in. The subset denotes: FACS-sorted CD8+CD4-CCR7+CD45RA+ naive T cells. The receptors shown here come from a human donor in good health. Some libraries in this study had Jurkat cell RNA spiked in.

The chain links TRBV6-5 to TRBJ1-6, with D perhaps matching TRBD1 (5 bases). V lost 4 bases and J 0 bases, leaving 16 bases between the germline ends. This CDR3 is built from 18 residues. Germline V gene data show CDR1 as MNHEY and CDR2 as SVGAGI. The CDR3 DNA is TGTGCCAGCAGTTTCGGGACGGACCCCGGCTCCTATAATTCACCCCTCCACTTT. Amino acid sequence: CASSFGTDPGSYNSPLHF.

As concerns this clonotype: The conserved final phenylalanine or tryptophan is absent from the CDR3, which likely points to a read error. V gene TRBV4-3 combines with J gene TRBJ2-7; no reliable D call. Germline V gene lookup returns CDR1 LGHNA and CDR2 YSLEER. Trimming removed 0 bases at V and 1 base at J, with 10 bases between. CDR3 size: 15 residues. The CDR3 nucleotides read TGCGCCAGCAGCCAAGAAGTCGCCAGTTCCTACGAGCAGTACCTC. The encoded protein is CASSQEVASSYEQYL.

The V call is TRBV4-3, the J call TRBJ2-7, with TRBD2 matching 14 bases. Germline V gives CDR1 LGHNA, CDR2 YSLEER. This CDR3 is 18 amino acids long. V was clipped by 0 bases and J by 2 bases; unmatched bases: 6. Here the CDR3 reads CASSQDAGLAGGPYEQYF. The DNA of the CDR3 is TGCGCCAGCAGCCAAGATGCAGGACTAGCGGGAGGCCCCTACGAGCAGTACTTC.

Only a few counts were recorded for this clonotype. The V gene is TRBV19, the J gene TRBJ2-6; D gene unclear. This CDR3 spans 18 amino acids. V shed 0 bases and J shed 0 bases, with 12 bases lying between them. CDR1 is LNHDA, CDR2 SQIVND, per germline (reference sequence). CDR3 sequence reads: CASSIDPYQLSGANVLTF. The DNA for the CDR3 is TGTGCCAGTAGTATAGATCCCTATCAACTCTCTGGGGCCAACGTCCTGACTTTC.

This clonotype was picked up a small number of times. The rearrangement uses TRBV30 and TRBJ1-1; 10 bases are a match to TRBD1. CDR3 length equals 15 residues. The junction had 9 bases not matched to a gene; V was cut back by 5 bases and J by 3 bases. Per the germline V gene, CDR1 is GTSNPN and CDR2 is SVGIG (reference sequence). This chain's CDR3 is CAWLLLGQGYTEAFF. CDR3 nucleotide sequence: TGTGCCTGGTTACTTCTGGGACAGGGGTACACTGAAGCTTTCTTT.

This clonotype was recorded many times. V gene TRBV15 combines with J gene TRBJ2-5, with 7 bases lining up with TRBD1. Germline V lookup: CDR1 LNHNV, CDR2 YYDKDF (reference sequence). Trimming removed 5 bases from V and 5 bases from J; junction bases left unmatched: 8. CDR3 length: 14 amino acids. The CDR3 DNA follows: TGTGCCACCAGCTTAACCAGGGACAGCGAGACCCAGTACTTC. The encoded protein is CATSLTRDSETQYF. Full variable domain (remainder filled in from reference TRBV15 and TRBJ2-5): DAMVIQNPRYQVTQFGKPVTLSCSQTLNHNVMYWYQQKSSQAPKLLFHYYDKDFNNEADTPDNFQSRRPNTSFCFLDIRSPGLGDTAMYLCATSLTRDSETQYFGPGTRLLVL.

The chain is built from TRBV20-1 and TRBJ2-7, with 7 bases that match TRBD1. CDR1 DFQATT and CDR2 SNEGSKA come from the germline V gene (reference sequence). The CDR3 is 13 residues long. J was trimmed by 2 bases and V by 6 bases; bases with no gene match: 7. DNA of the CDR3: TGCAGTGCCCTATTTGGGACAGCCTACGAGCAGTACTTC. Protein product: CSALFGTAYEQYF.

Points on this clonotype: A much larger clone lies a single base off, so this may be a read error. Likely a read error: the CDR3 ends without its conserved phenylalanine or tryptophan. The rearrangement joins TRBV7-9 to TRBJ1-5; TRBD1 matches 7 bases. In germline, CDR1 is SEHNR, CDR2 FQNEAQ (reference sequence). J was trimmed by 6 bases and V by 6 bases; bases with no gene match: 8. The CDR3 loop spans 14 amino acids. The chain's CDR3 is CASSDRDGLQPQHL. CDR3 DNA: TGTGCCAGCAGTGACAGGGACGGACTTCAGCCCCAGCATTTA.

Only a few counts were recorded for this clonotype. The chain employs TRBV20-1 and TRBJ2-5, with 8 bases lining up with TRBD2. Germline CDR1 reads DFQATT; CDR2 reads SNEGSKA (reference sequence). This CDR3 has 18 amino acids. The V gene end was trimmed by 0 bases and the J gene end by 5 bases; junction bases not matched to a gene: 17. DNA of the CDR3: TGCAGTGCTAGAGAGGGTAGCGGGGTATGGCCCGGTGATGAGACCCAGTACTTC. Protein sequence: CSAREGSGVWPGDETQYF.

Comment on this clonotype: One junction end disagrees with the germline gene, perhaps due to a read error. The chain links TRBV7-2 to TRBJ1-2, with 8 positions matching TRBD1. The germline V gene encodes CDR1 SGHTA and CDR2 FQGNSA. The CDR3 contains 15 residues. CDR3 residues: CASSWGQATNYGYAF. CDR3 coding DNA: TGTGCCAGCAGCTGGGGACAGGCTACTAACTATGGCTACGCCTTC.

V usage is TRBV28 and J usage is TRBJ2-7; D not certain. V was pared by 5 bases and J by 0 bases, with 14 bases between. The CDR3 sequence is 15 residues long. Germline V CDR1 and CDR2: MDHEN, SYDVKM. The CDR3 loop is CASSERTELSYEQYF. The CDR3 DNA follows: TGTGCCAGCAGTGAACGGACCGAACTCTCCTACGAGCAGTACTTC.

Notes on this clonotype: At one of its ends the junction is not consistent with the germline gene, which may arise from a read error. The rearrangement links TRBV5-3 to TRBJ2-7; 8 bases fit TRBD1. TRBV5-3 is treated as an ORF (open reading frame) with a function not yet certain. This CDR3 comprises 16 residues. CDR3 region: CASSLRTGGYSYEQYF. In DNA form, the CDR3 reads TGTGCCAGCAGCTTACGTACAGGGGGATATTCCTACGAGCAGTACTTC.

With respect to this clonotype: A much larger clone differs by one base, so this may be a read error. The V gene is TRBV5-1, the J gene TRBJ2-3; D remains ambiguous. Germline values: CDR1 SGHRS, CDR2 YFSETQ. V was cut by 7 bases and J by 4 bases, with 13 bases left in between. This CDR3 spans 13 amino acids. CDR3: CASGPGVADTQYF. CDR3 nucleotide sequence: TGCGCCAGCGGCCCTGGAGTAGCAGATACGCAGTATTTT.

As regards this clonotype: With a much larger clone just one base away, this may be a read error. J is TRBJ2-7 and V is TRBV5-3, with 10 bases that match TRBD2. TRBV5-3 is sorted into the ORF group, with uncertain function. V lost 8 bases and J lost 7; bases outside the gene matches: 15. The CDR3 is 15 residues long. The CDR3 loop is CASSLSAGGPGEQYF. The CDR3 DNA sequence: TGTGCCAGCAGCCTTTCAGCGGGAGGGCCGGGAGAGCAGTACTTC.

In its sample, this clonotype was seen many times. CDR3 sequence (DNA): TGTGCCAGCAGCTTGGCCGCAGAAACCTACGAGCAGTACTTC. Protein sequence: CASSLAAETYEQYF. The chain links TRBV5-5 to TRBJ2-7; D gene ambiguous. The germline gives CDR1 SGHKS, CDR2 YYEKEE (reference sequence). V was clipped by 0 bases and J by 2 bases, with 9 bases between them. CDR3 length: 14 residues.

The chain couples TRBV30 to TRBJ1-4, with D perhaps matching TRBD1 (5 bases). V dropped 4 bases and J dropped 7 bases, with 10 bases sitting between them. Germline CDR1 is GTSNPN and CDR2 is SVGIG (reference sequence). The CDR3 covers 12 residues. This CDR3 is CAWKGIAEKLFF. The CDR3 nucleotides read TGTGCCTGGAAGGGGATAGCTGAAAAACTGTTTTTT. The full variable domain, its missing parts supplied by reference TRBV30 and TRBJ1-4, is SQTIHQWPATLVQPVGSPLSLECTVEGTSNPNLYWYRQAAGRGLQLLFYSVGIGQISSEVPQNLSASRPQDRQFILSSKKLLLSDSGFYLCAWKGIAEKLFFGSGTQLSVL.

The V call is TRBV19, the J call TRBJ1-1, with 8 bases that match TRBD1. The trim removed 4 bases at V and 4 bases at J, leaving 5 bases unmatched. The CDR3 covers 14 residues. Germline CDR1 is LNHDA and CDR2 is SQIVND (reference sequence). DNA of the CDR3: TGTGCCAGTAGTACCGGGACAGGCGCCACTGAAGCTTTCTTT. This codes for CASSTGTGATEAFF.

This clonotype was seen just once. The junction departs from the called germline gene at one end, perhaps through a read error. The J gene is TRBJ2-2, the V gene TRBV2; 9 nucleotides match TRBD1. The CDR3 is 14 amino acids. The germline gives CDR1 SNHLY, CDR2 FYNNEI. For the CDR3, the DNA is TGTGCCAGAGGGGACAGGGTTAACACCGGGGAGCTGTCTTTT. Its translation: CARGDRVNTGELSF.

This clonotype was observed many times. The J gene is TRBJ1-1, the V gene TRBV6-2 or TRBV6-3, with TRBD1 matching over 7 bases. This CDR3 region has 13 residues. Germline CDR1 reads MNHEY; CDR2 reads SVGEGT. V trimming: 2 bases; J trimming: 4 bases; junction bases outside the gene matches: 1. Written as DNA, the CDR3 is TGTGCCAGCAGTTACAACAGGGGCACTGAAGCTTTCTTT. This gives the protein CASSYNRGTEAFF.

The table lists this clonotype with a few counts. The V and J genes are TRBV4-3 and TRBJ1-5; possible D gene TRBD1, 6 bases. CDR3 length: 16 residues. V lost 0 bases to trimming and J lost 2 bases, with 11 bases between them. Germline values: CDR1 LGHNA, CDR2 YSLEER. In DNA, the CDR3 is TGCGCCAGCAGCCAAGATTCTTCAGGGGGCAATCAGCCCCAGCATTTT. Its protein is CASSQDSSGGNQPQHF.

In regard to this clonotype: Because the CDR3 is missing its conserved closing phenylalanine or tryptophan, this is likely a read error. The rearrangement links TRBV28 to TRBJ1-5, with a possible D match to TRBD1 (5 bases). V lost 9 bases and J 6 bases, leaving 15 bases between the germline ends. This CDR3 spans 13 amino acids. Germline V gene data show CDR1 as MDHEN and CDR2 as SYDVKM. The CDR3 sequence is CASFSWGFQPQHL. The CDR3 DNA reads as TGTGCCAGTTTTTCGTGGGGGTTTCAGCCCCAGCATCTT.

This chain joins TRBV6-5 and TRBJ1-1; TRBD1 agrees at 8 bases. This CDR3 spans 15 amino acids. The ends lost 2 bases at V and 6 bases at J; junction bases unmatched: 8. Germline-derived CDR1 and CDR2 are MNHEY and SVGAGI. CDR3 nucleotide sequence: TGTGCCAGCAGTTACGAAGGACAGGGAAACGCTGAAGCTTTCTTT. Translating gives CASSYEGQGNAEAFF.